The text below deals with one T cell receptor (beta chain). Its binding antigen is unknown. No much larger clonotype is one base removed from it; base qualities were not supplied. V loses 2 bases, J loses 8 bases, and the germline ends lie 12 bases apart. Via the germline V gene, CDR1 is MNHEY and CDR2 SVGEGT. The CDR3 sequence holds 13 residues, the cysteine and phenylalanine included. Solely the CDR3 DNA is kept, with 39 bases framed from the first base. Library construction relied on the immunoSEQ multiplex PCR assay. Adaptive Biotechnologies performed TCRbeta CDR3 sequencing at survey depth and reported CDR3 sequences, V/J genes, productive frequency, and template counts. TCR beta CDR3 regions were amplified from genomic DNA rather than RNA. The authors' analysis ran thus. Pairwise repertoire overlap between tissues was quantified with Jensen-Shannon divergence, where 1 means complete divergence and 0 identical. Based on pairwise JSD values, tissues were grouped by single-linkage agglomerative hierarchical clustering, and the results were shown as dendrograms. All patient samples were analyzed with GLIPH2 using simulation_depth 1000, kmer_min_depth 3 and cdr3_length_cutoff 8, and only groups containing more than two unique CDR3s were kept. In a standardized tissue-overlap score, Jaccard GLIPH-group overlap across patients was extrapolated to a standard repertoire size of 1000 clones. Linear mixed-effect models, with tissue as a fixed effect and individual as a random effect, were used to test how diversity related to clinical or experimental variables. TCRdb holds this immuneACCESS table with in-frame rearrangements only. Some clones are missing; in checked studies, unresolved V genes explain under half, and the rest has no known cause. The V and J calls and the clone size are those of that table, but D and trimming were determined from the DNA. The sample table holds fewer than 30,000 clones, of which about 85% were seen once. The ten largest clones take up roughly 3.5% of the sample.

These data come from a study of tissue T cells after allogeneic stem cell transplantation (dated by TCRdb to the early 2020s). Context from the whole study: Over an approximately three-year period, six to eight adult allo-HCT recipients who had steroid-refractory GVHD were prospectively enrolled in a research-autopsy study. Every GVHD patient received a graft from a donor; several grafts were unmodified and three were CD34-selected to deplete T cells. Every GVHD patient had gastrointestinal GVHD and was given several lines of GVHD-directed therapy, and roughly 5 of the GVHD patients also had skin involvement. Pre-transplant PBMCs were of recipient origin and were available from 4 to 6 GVHD patients. For viably preserved blood and marrow, CD3+ T cells were flow-sorted when cell numbers allowed, whereas DNA was extracted directly from smaller samples. The study profiled TCR beta repertoires in many tissues obtained from research autopsies of patients with and without GVHD, and also in mouse models of GVHD. The human arm was conducted as a prospective observational study, and neither blinding nor randomization was performed. The study at large found these results: A small and clinically heterogeneous patient cohort was studied, and sampling depth was acknowledged as a limitation. Within patients, how anatomically similar the tissues were was a key factor in shaping TCR repertoire composition, regardless of disease or transplant status. Not many T cell clones showed up in more than one patient, yet clustering based on motifs uncovered repertoire signatures that were shared across patients in a tissue-specific way. Blood and spleen T cells captured only a limited portion of the TCR repertoire detected in tissues, in both patients and mice. Which tissue TCRs were alloreactive or antigen-specific was not determined in the study, and some clones might have been persisting host cells.

The sample's time point label, in plain terms: recipient (host-origin) PBMCs collected before allo-HCT. The chain links TRBV6-2 or TRBV6-3 with TRBJ1-2; TRBD1 might be the D gene, on 5 matching bases. Sample: blood, taken before transplantation. The clonotype was recovered from a woman between 18 and 55 years old who later had graft-versus-host disease after an allogeneic stem cell transplant. Here the CDR3 is given as CASSYGAEQGYTF. The sequenced DNA is TGTGCCAGCAGTTACGGGGCAGAGCAAGGCTACACCTTC.